These 10 T cell receptor delta chains share one sample of origin, sequenced in a study of DNA immune sequencing with unique molecular identifiers. All 8 TRDV and 4 TRDJ genes were targeted in 32-plex amplification of genomic DNA. Adapter PCR followed roughly 3 barcoding PCR cycles that attached a 12-nucleotide UMI. With CATT, TCRdb re-called clones from the multiplex PCR reads. Here the sample spans about 2,500 delta-chain clones, 13% to 15% being singletons. The sequenced sample consisted of gamma-delta T cells from PBMCs. These receptors originate from a human donor in good health.

This clone is medium-sized by share. The CDR3 is CAFITPKDTDKLIF. The CDR3 DNA is TGTGCCTTCATCACCCCGAAGGACACCGATAAACTCATCTTT. The chain is built from TRDV3 and TRDJ1; D unclear. Trimming left V 3 bases short and J 0 bases short, with 14 bases between. The CDR3 consists of 14 residues. Germline CDR1 TVYSNPD, CDR2 GDNSRS (reference sequence).

By share, this clone ranks as medium-sized (0.01 to 0.1%). The chain links TRDV1 to TRDJ1; TRDD3 aligns across 9 bases. In the absence of a J gene in TCRdb, the DNA was matched to germline to assign it here. V was pared by 0 bases and J by 1 base, with 27 bases of the junction left unmatched. The germline CDR1 and CDR2 sequences are TSWWSYY and QGS. The CDR3 length is 24 residues. Written as DNA, the CDR3 is TGTGCTCTTGGGGAACTGGTTAAAGGCCCCATCGGTTGGGGGATATTATATCGCACCGATAAACTCATCTTT. Translated: CALGELVKGPIGWGILYRTDKLIF.

The V gene remains uncalled, whereas the J gene is TRDJ1; the table's D call TRDD3 went unverified against the DNA. CDR3 length equals 21 residues. The CDR3 coding sequence is TGTGCCTGTGACAGCCGCCTCCCTCTGAAGGGCCCCCTCTGGAACTTCGATAAACTCATCTTT. It codes for CACDSRLPLKGPLWNFDKLIF.

A few counts support this clone. A far larger clone lies a single base away; this is likely a read error. Other DNA sequences within the sample encode an identical CDR3. V is TRDV2 and J is TRDJ1, with TRDD3 identical over 7 bases. V lost 1 base, J lost 2 bases, and 18 bases stayed unmatched. CDR1 is GEAIGNYY and CDR2 is EKD in the germline V gene. The CDR3 runs 19 residues. Here the CDR3 DNA reads TGTGCCTGTGACACAGTTGGAGTCTGGGGGTCCTCTAGTACCGATAAACTCATCTTT. Protein product: CACDTVGVWGSSSTDKLIF.

With respect to this clone: A read error is the likely source, as a far larger clone sits one nucleotide away. The same CDR3 arises from other DNA sequences in this sample as well. V is TRDV2 and J is TRDJ1, with TRDD3 identical over 12 bases. CDR1 and CDR2 from the germline V gene are GEAIGNYY and EKD. The CDR3 totals 20 residues. V lost 0 bases, J lost 0 bases, and 13 bases stayed unmatched. The CDR3 DNA is TGTGCCTGTGACACCCTTTCTGGGGGATACGCCTCCAAGTACACCGATAAACTCATCTTT. This encodes CACDTLSGGYASKYTDKLIF.

This clone was observed a handful of times. The V call is TRAV29/DV5, the J call TRDJ1; D may be TRDD3 (5 bases). No J segment appears in TCRdb, so it was assigned here by matching the sequence to germline. This CDR3 has 20 amino acids. Germline V lookup: CDR1 NSMFDY, CDR2 ISSIKDK. V was trimmed by 0 bases and J by 0 bases, leaving 27 bases between them. For the CDR3, the DNA is TGTGCAGCAAGCGAGCACCCGTCCGGGATGGAGGCCTTGTACACCGATAAACTCATCTTT. Its protein product is CAASEHPSGMEALYTDKLIF.

By proportion, this clone is medium-sized. The chain carries TRDV1 and TRDJ1, with 7 bases that match TRDD3. Since TCRdb gives no J gene, matching the DNA to germline was used here to assign it. CDR3 length: 24 residues. Germline values: CDR1 TSWWSYY, CDR2 QGS. Trimming at V came to 0 bases and at J to 0 bases, leaving 28 bases not matched to a gene. CDR3 region: CALGELSITHSLWYWGENTDKLIF. The CDR3 coding sequence is TGTGCTCTTGGGGAACTTTCAATTACCCACTCGTTGTGGTACTGGGGAGAGAACACCGATAAACTCATCTTT.

This clone ranks as medium-sized. The V call is TRDV1, the J call TRDJ1; D gene uncertain. The CDR3 totals 13 residues. V was shortened by 3 bases and J by 0 bases, with 5 bases between the two germline ends. CDR1 TSWWSYY and CDR2 QGS come from the germline V gene. This chain's CDR3 is CALGDRYTDKLIF. As DNA, the CDR3 is TGTGCTCTTGGGGACCGATACACCGATAAACTCATCTTT.

With respect to this clone: Since a far larger clone is one base different, this is likely a read error. The same CDR3 can be traced to other DNA sequences in this sample. The chain recombines TRDV2 with TRDJ1; TRDD3 might be the D (6 bases). The CDR3 spans 18 residues. CDR1 and CDR2 (germline): GEAIGNYY, EKD. The chain's CDR3 is CACDTVPMGIRDTDKLIF. The DNA of the CDR3 is TGTGCCTGTGACACGGTACCTATGGGGATCCGAGACACCGATAAACTCATATTT.

Remarks on this clone: Given a far larger clone just one base away, this is likely a sequencing read error. The chain recombines TRDV2 with TRDJ1, with TRDD3 identical over 12 bases. The CDR3 has 18 amino acids. CDR1 GEAIGNYY and CDR2 EKD come from the germline V gene. The CDR3 DNA sequence: TGTGCCTGTGATCTCGTCACTGGGGGATACCCGTACACCGATAGACTCATCTTT. Translated, it gives CACDLVTGGYPYTDRLIF.